The clone carrying this T cell receptor (beta chain) was recorded only once. The data were obtained in a study of shared T cell receptors in the human thymus. The method was immunoSEQ multiplex PCR; TCRdb's version includes in-frame clones alone and lacks a portion of them. The table lists 540,000 or so clones, 70% to 80% of them singletons, with about 0.014% in the top ten. CDR1 and CDR2 from the germline V gene are KGHSH and LQKENI. The V end lost 4 bases, the J end lost 6 bases, and 18 bases lay between the germline ends. This CDR3 spans 15 amino acids. The sample also formed part of further work on human thymus T cells.

Specimen: thymocytes. The chain is built from TRBV18 and TRBJ1-2, with D hard to call. This receptor was identified in a boy in the first two years of life with a congenital heart defect. The CDR3 sequence is CASSQLRGETDGYTF. The DNA of the CDR3 is TGTGCCAGCTCACAACTCCGCGGGGAGACCGATGGCTACACCTTC.